This TCR beta chain was found in a study of cytomegalovirus exposure and HLA in healthy donors. Study context: Of all 380 or so donors who were genotyped, 70% to 85% belonged to the Caucasian-associated ancestry cluster.

Primers included in the PCR were 60 Vbeta and 13 Jbeta primers. The assay was immunoSEQ multiplex PCR, and TCRdb's table has in-frame clones only and misses some. The table has around 150,000 clones, roughly three quarters seen once. This CDR3 region has 11 residues. Germline V gene data show CDR1 as MDHEN and CDR2 as SYDVKM. Trimming removed 4 bases at V and 7 bases at J, with 7 bases between. The specimen sequenced was PBMCs. The chain couples TRBV28 to TRBJ1-2; D is unresolved. The sequence came from a man younger than 35 in good health and CMV-seropositive. The CDR3 sequence is CASSYRGGYTF. CDR3 in DNA: TGTGCCAGCAGTTACCGGGGTGGCTACACCTTC.